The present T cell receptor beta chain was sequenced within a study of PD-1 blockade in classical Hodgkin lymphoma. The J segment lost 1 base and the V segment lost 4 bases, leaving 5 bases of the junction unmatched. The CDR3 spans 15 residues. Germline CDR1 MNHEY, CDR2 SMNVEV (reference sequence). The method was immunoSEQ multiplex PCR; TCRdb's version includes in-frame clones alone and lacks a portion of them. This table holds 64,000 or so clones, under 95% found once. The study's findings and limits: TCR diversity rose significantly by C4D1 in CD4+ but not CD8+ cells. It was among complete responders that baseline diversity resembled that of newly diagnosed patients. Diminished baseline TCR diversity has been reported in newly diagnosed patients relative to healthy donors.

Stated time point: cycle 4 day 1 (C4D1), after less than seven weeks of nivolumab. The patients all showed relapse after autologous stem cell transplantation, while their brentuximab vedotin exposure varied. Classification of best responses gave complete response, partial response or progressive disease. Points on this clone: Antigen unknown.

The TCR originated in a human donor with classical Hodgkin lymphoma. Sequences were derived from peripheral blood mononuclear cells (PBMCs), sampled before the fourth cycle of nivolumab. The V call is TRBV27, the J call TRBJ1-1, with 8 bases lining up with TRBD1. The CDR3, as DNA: TGTGCCAGCAGTTATACAGGGGGGCGGAACACTGAAGCTTTCTTT. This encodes CASSYTGGRNTEAFF.